Following are 16 T cell receptor beta chains from one sample sequenced in a study of blood T cells in healthy people across ages. With a J-beta primer mix and a sample-barcoded 5' primer, a second PCR ran about 6 to 11 cycles. From the 5' RACE reads, TCRdb called clonotypes with MiXCR, one entry per CDR3 protein. The sample records approximately 810,000 distinct CDR3 sequences, about 30% being singletons. The sequencing input was blood. The source is a woman older than 75 in good health.

Many counts were recorded for this clonotype. The chain couples TRBV2 to TRBJ1-5, with 11 bases matching TRBD1. J was trimmed by 4 bases and V by 4 bases; bases with no gene match: 3. From germline, CDR1 is SNHLY and CDR2 FYNNEI. The length of the CDR3 is 15 residues. As DNA, the CDR3 is TGTGCCAGCAGTGCTGGGACAGGGGGGAATCAGCCCCAGCATTTT. It is translated as CASSAGTGGNQPQHF.

The chain combines TRBV6-2 or TRBV6-3 with TRBJ2-2; TRBD2 agrees at 7 bases. V shed 7 bases, J shed 1 base, and the junction held 6 bases outside the gene matches. The CDR3 length is 15 residues. Germline assignment: CDR1 MNHEY and CDR2 SVGEGT. CDR3 DNA: TGTGCCAGCACCTATACTAGCGTGAACACCGGGGAGCTGTTTTTT. Encoded protein: CASTYTSVNTGELFF.

This clonotype was counted at least ten times. The chain is built from TRBV20-1 and TRBJ1-2; D is unclear. This CDR3 contains 11 residues. Per the germline V gene, CDR1 is DFQATT and CDR2 is SNEGSKA (reference sequence). The germline V and J ends were trimmed by 0 bases and 11 bases, with 10 bases remaining between them. For the CDR3, the DNA is TGCAGTGCTAGAGATAAGAATCTTTACACCTTC. Protein sequence: CSARDKNLYTF.

As for this clonotype: This clone may be a read error of a much larger clone one base away. V is TRBV5-5 and J is TRBJ1-2, with a possible D match to TRBD1 (6 bases). V dropped 3 bases and J dropped 0 bases, with 9 bases sitting between them. Germline V gives CDR1 SGHKS, CDR2 YYEKEE (reference sequence). This CDR3 is 14 amino acids long. Here the CDR3 reads CASSWDIANYGYTF. For the CDR3, the DNA is TGTGCCAGCAGCTGGGACATAGCTAACTATGGCTACACCTTC.

In this sample, this clonotype turned up many times. V gene TRBV10-3 combines with J gene TRBJ2-3; possible D gene TRBD1, 5 bases. V lost 3 bases to trimming and J lost 8 bases, with 24 bases between them. The CDR3 totals 17 residues. Germline values: CDR1 ENHRY, CDR2 SYGVKD. As DNA, the CDR3 is TGTGCCATCAGTGAAGGGATAGGCAGGGCTCCTTCCGGTACGCAGTATTTT. It translates to CAISEGIGRAPSGTQYF.

This clonotype showed up many times. The chain couples TRBV4-2 to TRBJ1-4; D call uncertain. Looked up from germline, CDR1 is LGHNA and CDR2 is YNFKEQ. Deletions cut 0 bases from V and 8 bases from J, with 10 bases between. There are 14 residues in the CDR3. The CDR3 protein is CASSQELLGEKLFF. The DNA of the CDR3 is TGTGCCAGCAGCCAAGAACTTCTAGGCGAAAAACTGTTTTTT.

In its sample, this clonotype was seen many times. V gene TRBV20-1 combines with J gene TRBJ2-3; a weak D match, TRBD2 (6 bases). The V end lost 3 bases, the J end lost 2 bases, and 21 bases lay between the germline ends. From germline, CDR1 is DFQATT and CDR2 SNEGSKA (reference sequence). CDR3 length equals 17 residues. CDR3 protein: CSASWGGRTITTDTQYF. In nucleotides, the CDR3 is TGCAGTGCTAGTTGGGGCGGAAGGACTATTACCACAGATACGCAGTATTTT.

J is TRBJ1-1 and V is TRBV7-2, with 8 bases lining up with TRBD1. V was pared by 6 bases and J by 0 bases, with 9 bases of the junction left unmatched. This CDR3 region has 16 residues. Germline lookup yields CDR1 SGHTA and CDR2 FQGNSA. DNA for the CDR3: TGTGCCAGCAGGGGGACAGGACTTACCATGAACACTGAAGCTTTCTTT. This translates into CASRGTGLTMNTEAFF. The complete variable domain, with remaining parts taken from reference TRBV7-2 and TRBJ1-1, reads GAGVSQSPSNKVTEKGKDVELRCDPISGHTALYWYRQSLGQGLEFLIYFQGNSAPDKSGLPSDRFSAERTGGSVSTLTIQRTQQEDSAVYLCASRGTGLTMNTEAFFGQGTRLTVV.

The V and J genes are TRBV3-1 and TRBJ1-2; TRBD1 matches at 10 bases. Germline values: CDR1 LGHDT, CDR2 YNNKEL (reference sequence). The CDR3 is 14 residues long. The trim removed 7 bases at V and 1 base at J, leaving 3 bases unmatched. This chain's CDR3 is CASKGTGVNYGYTF. CDR3 coding DNA: TGTGCCAGCAAAGGGACAGGGGTTAACTATGGCTACACCTTC.

This clonotype was recorded many times. This chain connects TRBV20-1 to TRBJ2-7; a possible D gene is TRBD1 (6 bases). The germline gives CDR1 DFQATT, CDR2 SNEGSKA (reference sequence). Trimming removed 0 bases at V and 5 bases at J, with 14 bases between. CDR3 length: 14 amino acids. CDR3 sequence (DNA): TGCAGTGCTAGAGACGGTGACAGGTTCAACGAGCAGTACTTC. The encoded protein is CSARDGDRFNEQYF.

This chain connects TRBV20-1 to TRBJ2-2; maybe TRBD1 (6 bases). The CDR3 contains 16 residues. Trimming took 3 bases from V and 2 from J, leaving 16 bases between them. Germline lookup yields CDR1 DFQATT and CDR2 SNEGSKA (reference sequence). CDR3 loop: CSARIFGQSNTGELFF. CDR3 coding DNA: TGCAGTGCTAGGATTTTTGGACAGAGCAACACCGGGGAGCTGTTTTTT.

This clonotype was found many times. The rearrangement joins TRBV4-3 to TRBJ2-3; D unresolved. The V gene's germline CDR1 is LGHNA and CDR2 YSLEER. The ends were cut back, 3 bases at V and 2 bases at J, with 18 bases in the middle. The CDR3 is made up of 17 amino acids. CDR3 nucleotide sequence: TGCGCCAGCAGCCAGCACCAAGGACGGCCTCCCACAGATACGCAGTATTTT. This translates into CASSQHQGRPPTDTQYF.

The sample holds a few counts of this clonotype. This rearrangement joins TRBV7-2 to TRBJ2-3; D ambiguous. Trimming took off 0 bases at V and 5 bases at J, with 12 bases between the two ends. The germline gives CDR1 SGHTA, CDR2 FQGNSA. CDR3 length: 15 residues. CDR3 protein: CASSLARDSGDTQYF. In nucleotides, the CDR3 is TGTGCCAGCAGCTTAGCCCGAGACTCCGGAGATACGCAGTATTTT.

This clonotype occurred a few times. The chain couples TRBV20-1 to TRBJ1-6; 10 bases line up with TRBD1. Trimming removed 1 base from V and 8 bases from J; junction bases left unmatched: 5. CDR3 size: 15 residues. Germline V gene sequence: CDR1 DFQATT, CDR2 SNEGSKA (reference sequence). CDR3 sequence reads: CSARAGGTGDSPLHF. The CDR3 DNA reads as TGCAGTGCTAGAGCGGGAGGGACAGGGGATTCACCCCTCCACTTT.

This chain connects TRBV20-1 to TRBJ1-2; 9 bases align to TRBD1. The CDR3 has 16 residues. J lost 4 bases, V lost 1 base, and 10 bases had no gene match. Germline CDR1 reads DFQATT; CDR2 reads SNEGSKA (reference sequence). CDR3 protein: CSARGSRDRALYGYTF. The CDR3 region has the DNA TGCAGTGCTAGAGGATCCCGGGACAGGGCTCTCTATGGCTACACCTTC.

This rearrangement joins TRBV9 to TRBJ2-2; 7 positions agree with TRBD1. CDR1 SGDLS and CDR2 YYNGEE come from the germline V gene. V lost 6 bases to trimming and J lost 4 bases; unmatched junction nucleotides: 6. The CDR3 sequence is 14 residues long. In DNA, the CDR3 is TGTGCCAGCAAACGGGACAGTTTCACCGGGGAGCTGTTTTTT. Residues: CASKRDSFTGELFF.